A selection of T cell receptor beta chains follows, all from one sample in a study of PD-L1 blockade in urothelial cancer. TCRdb's copy holds only in-frame clones and misses some; the assay was immunoSEQ multiplex PCR. In the table there are about 29,000 clones, approximately 89% of which are singletons. Sample: PBMCs, taken around atezolizumab (anti-PD-L1) treatment. These receptors were collected from a man in his forties or fifties with urothelial cancer. The CDR3 runs from the conserved cysteine through the conserved F or W. The D gene is left open where the match is weak. Rows may omit the clone size; those that give it use once, few, many or a size class.

>TRBJ2-7|TRBV7-2|-|TRBD1
CASSLRDRGEQYF
TGTGCCAGCAGCTTACGAGACAGGGGCGAGCAGTACTTC
>TRBJ2-7|TRBV2|-|TRBD1
CASSLARGPYEQYF
TGTGCCAGCAGCTTAGCGAGGGGGCCCTACGAGCAGTACTTC
>TRBJ2-7|TRBV7-6|-|-
CASSKTGSGYEQYF
TGTGCCAGCAGCAAAACAGGGAGCGGCTACGAGCAGTACTTC
>TRBJ1-5|TRBV7-9|-|-
CASSPLDQPQHF
TGTGCCAGCAGCCCCCTAGATCAGCCCCAGCATTTT
>TRBJ2-3|TRBV13|few|TRBD2
CASSSLKLAGGIYTQYF
TGTGCCAGCAGCTCACTCAAACTAGCGGGAGGAATTTATACGCAGTATTTT
>TRBJ2-5|TRBV6-5|-|-
CASGTRETQYF
TGTGCCAGCGGTACCAGAGAGACCCAGTACTTC
>TRBJ2-2|TRBV18|-|-
CASSPLGPSNTGELFF
TGTGCCAGCTCACCACTGGGGCCCTCGAACACCGGGGAGCTGTTTTTT
>TRBJ1-4|TRBV30|-|TRBD1
CAWSDRERGQLTNEKLFF
TGTGCCTGGTCCGATCGTGAGAGGGGGCAGTTAACTAATGAAAAACTGTTTTTT
>TRBJ1-2|TRBV7-9|-|TRBD1
CASSARTGQGSYGYTF
TGTGCCAGCAGCGCCCGAACGGGACAGGGATCTTATGGCTACACCTTC
>TRBJ2-6|TRBV5-6|-|TRBD1
CASSLAVDRDYSGANVLTF
TGTGCCAGCAGCTTGGCCGTTGACAGGGATTACTCTGGGGCCAACGTCCTGACTTTC
>TRBJ2-1|TRBV6-5|-|-
CASSYDSYNEQFF
TGTGCCAGCAGTTACGACAGCTACAATGAGCAGTTCTTC
>TRBJ2-3|TRBV18|-|-
CASSPGSGSTDTQYF
TGTGCCAGCTCACCGGGAAGCGGGAGCACAGATACGCAGTATTTT
>TRBJ2-7|TRBV5-5|-|TRBD1
CASSGTGSSITYEQYF
TGTGCCAGCAGCGGGACAGGGTCCAGTATTACCTACGAGCAGTACTTC
>TRBJ2-6|TRBV7-6|-|TRBD2
CASSLAGGAGANVLTF
TGTGCCAGCAGCTTAGCTGGGGGGGCTGGGGCCAACGTCCTGACTTTC
>TRBJ2-1|TRBV6-1|-|-
CASLTGRSSYNEQFF
TGTGCCAGCTTAACAGGGCGAAGCTCCTACAATGAGCAGTTCTTC
>TRBJ2-3|TRBV11-2|-|-
CASSLAGFRDTQYF
TGTGCCAGCAGCTTAGCGGGGTTTAGAGATACGCAGTATTTT
>TRBJ2-2|TRBV30|-|-
CAWSSIGEGGELFF
TGTGCCTGGAGCTCTATCGGGGAAGGCGGGGAGCTGTTTTTT
>TRBJ2-7|TRBV6-1|-|TRBD2
CASSSPSGGAGEQYF
TGTGCCAGCAGTTCCCCTAGCGGGGGGGCAGGGGAGCAGTACTTC
>TRBJ2-2|TRBV29-1|-|TRBD1
CSVVAPRDRGTGELFF
TGCAGCGTTGTGGCCCCCCGGGACAGGGGGACCGGGGAGCTGTTTTTT
>TRBJ2-7|TRBV7-6|-|TRBD1
CASSVGQAAYEQYF
TGTGCCAGCAGCGTGGGACAGGCGGCCTACGAGCAGTACTTC
>TRBJ2-7|TRBV2|-|-
CASSAGPYEQYF
TGTGCCAGCAGTGCGGGTCCCTACGAGCAGTACTTC
>TRBJ1-1|TRBV6-5|once|-
CASSLTNSGATEAFF
TGTGCCAGCAGTTTGACTAACTCAGGGGCCACTGAAGCTTTCTTT
>TRBJ2-7|TRBV27|-|-
CASSSLDRNYYEQYF
TGTGCCAGCAGTTCCCTCGACAGGAACTACTACGAGCAGTACTTC
>TRBJ1-1|TRBV7-8|-|TRBD1
CASSLGEGSWTGATEAFF
TGTGCCAGCAGCTTAGGGGAGGGCAGTTGGACAGGGGCCACTGAAGCTTTCTTT
>TRBJ2-7|TRBV5-6|-|-
CASSLGRISYEQYF
TGTGCCAGCAGCTTGGGCAGGATCTCCTACGAGCAGTACTTC
>TRBJ2-1|TRBV9|-|TRBD1
CASSVVGGHEQFF
TGTGCCAGCAGCGTAGTAGGGGGCCATGAGCAGTTCTTC
>TRBJ2-1|TRBV19|-|TRBD1
CASSTPRDRVLDEQFF
TGTGCCAGTAGTACGCCTCGGGACAGGGTTTTGGATGAGCAGTTCTTC
>TRBJ2-1|TRBV19|few|TRBD1
CASSIGPRGPPYNEQFF
TGTGCCAGTAGTATAGGTCCCAGGGGGCCACCCTACAATGAGCAGTTCTTC
>TRBJ1-5|TRBV30|-|-
CAWSLQGVQPQHF
TGTGCCTGGAGTCTACAGGGAGTCCAGCCCCAGCATTTT
>TRBJ2-7|TRBV27|-|-
CASSPLLTGLVYEQYF
TGTGCCAGCAGTCCCCTCCTCACGGGACTGGTTTACGAGCAGTACTTC
>TRBJ2-1|TRBV5-1|-|-
CASSLDSSSYNEQFF
TGCGCCAGCAGCTTGGACAGTTCATCCTACAATGAGCAGTTCTTC
>TRBJ1-1|TRBV2|-|-
CASDGSTEAFF
TGTGCCAGCGACGGGTCCACTGAAGCTTTCTTT
>TRBJ1-1|TRBV6-6|once|TRBD1
CASSYGGGTGTAEAFF
TGTGCCAGCAGTTACGGCGGCGGGACAGGGACGGCTGAAGCTTTCTTT
>TRBJ1-6|TRBV5-8|-|TRBD1
CASSLRAGGRVRALHF
TGTGCCAGCAGCTTGCGGGCAGGGGGTCGCGTGCGAGCCCTCCACTTT
>TRBJ2-7|TRBV7-2|-|TRBD2
CASSPAGLGSEQYF
TGTGCCAGCTCCCCTGCGGGACTAGGATCCGAGCAGTACTTC
>TRBJ2-4|TRBV28|once|-
CASTLRQGTAKNIQYF
TGTGCCAGCACTTTGAGGCAGGGGACAGCCAAAAACATTCAGTACTTC
>TRBJ2-7|TRBV7-2|few|TRBD1
CASSLTGTGLSYEQYF
TGTGCCAGCAGCTTAACCGGGACAGGGCTCTCCTACGAGCAGTACTTC